This T cell receptor beta chain was sequenced during a study of beta chain features in type 1 diabetes. CDR3 length: 12 residues. Germline assignment: CDR1 MDHEN and CDR2 SYDVKM. Between the trimmed V and J ends, which lost 7 bases and 10 bases, there was a span of 16 bases. Notes on the study in general: It was not settled here whether HLA type affects TCRB rearrangement.

The isolated RNA, all of it, was reverse transcribed, so expressed TCRB transcripts were what got sequenced. Generated by immunoSEQ multiplex PCR, the TCRdb table keeps only in-frame clones and is missing some. The sample records more than 150,000 clones, approximately 13% being singletons. As to this clone: Its target is unknown.

This sequence joins TRBV28 and TRBJ1-1; the D gene is possibly TRBD1 (5 bases). The material sequenced was central memory CD4+ T cells from blood. The origin of this receptor is a woman aged 18-35 years in good health. This CDR3 is CASTQVGGGAFF. The CDR3 DNA reads as TGTGCCAGCACCCAAGTTGGGGGGGGAGCTTTCTTT.